These 21 T cell receptor beta chains were all obtained from the same sample, sequenced in a study of CD8 T cells in Susac syndrome. Reverse transcription of roughly 0.5 to 1 ug RNA was performed with random hexamers. TCRdb itself ran the immunoSEQ multiplex PCR reads through MiXCR, one entry per CDR3 protein. The table shows about 120,000 distinct CDR3 sequences, with 80% to 95% occurring only once. The sequenced sample was CD8+ T cells from PBMCs. The source of these receptors is a human donor in good health.

This chain connects TRBV28 to TRBJ1-2, with TRBD1 as a possible D gene (5 bases). Germline V lookup: CDR1 MDHEN, CDR2 SYDVKM. Trimming cost V 6 bases and J 4 bases, with 18 bases left between them. The CDR3 loop spans 15 amino acids. Here the CDR3 reads CASSRRDVFPYGYTF. The DNA of the CDR3 is TGTGCCAGCAGCCGCCGGGACGTATTTCCCTATGGCTACACCTTC.

The V gene is TRBV20-1, the J gene TRBJ2-1; the match to TRBD2 covers 11 bases. J was trimmed by 5 bases and V by 4 bases; bases with no gene match: 10. This CDR3 is 16 amino acids long. Germline V gene lookup returns CDR1 DFQATT and CDR2 SNEGSKA (reference sequence). CDR3 nucleotide sequence: TGCAGTGCTACCACACCCACTAGCGGGAGCCACAATGAGCAGTTCTTC. This translates into CSATTPTSGSHNEQFF.

The gene calls are TRBV20-1 and TRBJ1-5, with 7 bases aligning to TRBD1. The V gene's germline CDR1 is DFQATT and CDR2 SNEGSKA (reference sequence). The CDR3 is 15 amino acids. Trimming removed 3 bases from V and 1 base from J; junction bases left unmatched: 6. The CDR3 is CSARAQGSSNQPQHF. Written as DNA, the CDR3 is TGCAGTGCTAGGGCACAGGGGTCGAGCAATCAGCCCCAGCATTTT.

This clonotype was recorded once. The chain uses TRBV14 and TRBJ1-4; the D gene is possibly TRBD1 (5 bases). Deletions cut 4 bases from V and 4 bases from J, with 16 bases between. The CDR3 runs 16 residues. CDR1 and CDR2 from the germline V gene are SGHDN and FVKESK. CDR3 region: CASSPIGGGDNEKLFF. DNA for the CDR3: TGTGCCAGCAGCCCCATCGGGGGAGGGGATAATGAAAAACTGTTTTTT.

The gene calls are TRBV7-8 and TRBJ1-2; no firm D call. The CDR3 sequence is 15 residues long. Germline CDR1 and CDR2: SGHVS and FQNEAQ. Between the trimmed V and J ends, which lost 5 bases and 8 bases, there was a span of 21 bases. The DNA of the CDR3 is TGTGCCAGCAGCCTCACGACCGGGCAAGTACAGGGCTACACCTTC. It specifies CASSLTTGQVQGYTF. The full variable domain, in which reference TRBV7-8 and TRBJ1-2 provide the parts outside the CDR3, is GAGVSQSPRYKVAKRGQDVALRCDPISGHVSLFWYQQALGQGPEFLTYFQNEAQLDKSGLPSDRFFAERPEGSVSTLKIQRTQQEDSAVYLCASSLTTGQVQGYTFGSGTRLTVV.

This chain uses TRBV29-1 with TRBJ2-3; 9 bases align to TRBD2. Germline assignment: CDR1 SQVTM and CDR2 ANQGSEA. The CDR3 loop spans 14 amino acids. The V and J ends lost 7 bases and 4 bases, in that order; junction bases with no gene match: 9. This CDR3 reads CSAPLAGGADTQYF. The CDR3 coding sequence is TGCAGCGCTCCCTTGGCGGGAGGGGCAGATACGCAGTATTTT.

The rearrangement uses TRBV19 and TRBJ2-1; 9 bases fit TRBD1. The CDR3 is 15 residues long. CDR1 is LNHDA and CDR2 is SQIVND in the germline V gene (reference sequence). Trimming removed 7 bases from V and 3 bases from J; junction bases left unmatched: 7. The CDR3 loop is CASIKRGQGYNEQFF. CDR3 DNA: TGTGCCAGTATCAAGAGGGGACAGGGCTACAATGAGCAGTTCTTC.

The chain has TRBV23-1 and TRBJ1-5; D unresolved. TRBV23-1 is flagged as an ORF with uncertain function. This CDR3 region has 20 residues. Trimming left V 0 bases short and J 0 bases short, with 21 bases between. The CDR3 bases are TGCGCCAGCAGTCAATCGGAGGGTGTCAGTTCCGGGTATAGCAATCAGCCCCAGCATTTT. Translated: CASSQSEGVSSGYSNQPQHF.

The chain joins TRBV6-4 to TRBJ2-5; 11 bases are shared with TRBD2. The CDR3 loop spans 15 amino acids. Unmatched junction bases numbered 2, after V lost 4 bases and J lost 1 base. Looked up from germline, CDR1 is MRHNA and CDR2 is SNTAGT. The CDR3 bases are TGTGCCAGCAGTGCCGGGACTAGCGGCCAAGAGACCCAGTACTTC. Its protein product is CASSAGTSGQETQYF.

V and J are TRBV20-1 and TRBJ1-5, with a weak D call TRBD1 (5 bases). The CDR3 has 15 residues. V was trimmed by 1 base and J by 2 bases, leaving 12 bases between them. Germline assignment: CDR1 DFQATT and CDR2 SNEGSKA (reference sequence). CDR3 nucleotides: TGCAGTGCTAGAGGGGGGAGGGTGCGCAATCAGCCCCAGCATTTT. Residues: CSARGGRVRNQPQHF.

The V gene is TRBV11-3, the J gene TRBJ1-1; no clear D gene. From germline, CDR1 is SGHNT and CDR2 YENEEA. The CDR3 runs 13 residues. V was clipped by 1 base and J by 5 bases, with 8 bases between them. The CDR3 DNA reads TGTGCCAGCAGCTTAGCAATCGGGACTGAAGCTTTCTTT. Its translation is CASSLAIGTEAFF.

The chain is built from TRBV20-1 and TRBJ2-1; 7 bases map to TRBD2. Germline loops: CDR1 DFQATT, CDR2 SNEGSKA (reference sequence). J lost 5 bases, V lost 4 bases, and 11 bases had no gene match. The CDR3 sequence is 15 residues long. The CDR3 DNA is TGCAGTGCTAACCCGACAGCGGGAAGACACAATGAGCAGTTCTTC. Its protein product is CSANPTAGRHNEQFF.

The chain is built from TRBV20-1 and TRBJ1-5; D perhaps matches TRBD1 (5 bases). Trimming cost V 6 bases and J 8 bases, with 11 bases left between them. This CDR3 region has 11 residues. In germline, CDR1 is DFQATT, CDR2 SNEGSKA (reference sequence). The CDR3 nucleotides are TGCAGTGCCAGATTAGGGGAGCCCCAGCATTTT. It is translated as CSARLGEPQHF.

The chain is built from TRBV10-3 and TRBJ2-1; the D is unclear. CDR3 length equals 15 residues. V gave up 2 bases and J gave up 7 bases, with 15 bases separating them. Per the germline V gene, CDR1 is ENHRY and CDR2 is SYGVKD. CDR3 DNA sequence: TGTGCCATCAGTGAGGCCGACGGCGCTCCGAATGAGCAGTTCTTC. Protein sequence: CAISEADGAPNEQFF.

The V gene is TRBV7-8, the J gene TRBJ2-3; TRBD2 is a possible D gene (5 bases). Germline values: CDR1 SGHVS, CDR2 FQNEAQ. The ends were cut back, 5 bases at V and 5 bases at J, with 8 bases in the middle. The CDR3 loop spans 12 amino acids. The chain's CDR3 is CASSDRGDTQYF. CDR3 in DNA: TGTGCCAGCAGCGACCGGGGAGATACGCAGTATTTT.

The V call is TRBV28, the J call TRBJ2-6; weak D call: TRBD1 (6 bases). CDR1 MDHEN and CDR2 SYDVKM come from the germline V gene. CDR3 length: 16 amino acids. Trimming stripped 7 bases from V and 4 bases from J, with 17 bases between. The CDR3: CASTAPRGSGANVLTF. Here the CDR3 DNA reads TGTGCCAGCACCGCTCCCAGGGGTTCGGGGGCCAACGTCCTGACTTTC.

The chain uses TRBV29-1 and TRBJ1-2; 7 bases align to TRBD1. Looked up from germline, CDR1 is SQVTM and CDR2 is ANQGSEA. V shed 5 bases, J shed 6 bases, and the junction held 6 bases outside the gene matches. CDR3 length: 12 amino acids. CDR3: CSVTGTADGYTF. CDR3 nucleotides: TGCAGCGTTACCGGGACAGCTGATGGCTACACCTTC.

This chain links TRBV6-2 or TRBV6-3 with TRBJ2-7; a weak D match, TRBD2 (6 bases). The CDR3 loop spans 16 amino acids. Trimming took off 6 bases at V and 3 bases at J, with 21 bases between the two ends. Germline CDR1 reads MNHEY; CDR2 reads SVGEGT. The chain's CDR3 is CASSLTGRGVDYEQYF. The CDR3 DNA reads TGTGCCAGCAGCCTCACTGGCCGCGGGGTAGACTACGAGCAGTACTTC.

V usage is TRBV30 and J usage is TRBJ2-2; TRBD1 is a possible D gene (6 bases). The CDR3 is 13 residues long. The V end was cut by 8 bases, the J end by 0 bases, with 10 bases between. Germline assignment: CDR1 GTSNPN and CDR2 SVGIG (reference sequence). The CDR3 coding sequence is TGTGCCGGCAGGGGATCGAACACCGGGGAGCTGTTTTTT. It encodes CAGRGSNTGELFF.

The rearrangement joins TRBV10-3 to TRBJ2-1, with 7 bases lining up with TRBD1. Germline V gene data show CDR1 as ENHRY and CDR2 as SYGVKD. The CDR3 spans 16 residues. Unmatched junction bases numbered 11, after V lost 4 bases and J lost 5 bases. The CDR3 DNA reads TGTGCCATCAGTGGGGGGCCGGGACAGAATAACAATGAGCAGTTCTTC. This sequence encodes CAISGGPGQNNNEQFF.

V is TRBV29-1 and J is TRBJ1-2, with a weak D call TRBD1 (5 bases). This CDR3 is built from 13 residues. The germline gives CDR1 SQVTM, CDR2 ANQGSEA. V lost 4 bases, J lost 2 bases, and 11 bases lay in between. The CDR3 bases are TGCAGCGTTGGAGGAGGGGACAACTATGGCTACACCTTC. Translation: CSVGGGDNYGYTF.